This TCR beta chain came from a study of blood T cell repertoires in COVID-19. The overall study: The United States, Italy and Spain supplied acute and convalescent COVID-19 samples. Sources were T cells, B-cell-depleted T cells, or PBMCs; the material itself was cDNA or gDNA.

This clone has just a few counts. As processed by the authors: Quantification of nucleated cells was approximated via reference gene primer amplification. TCRdb's table, derived via immunoSEQ multiplex PCR, lists solely in-frame clones and lacks some. Clone size and V and J calls were adopted from that table, with D and trimming inferred from the DNA. The profile shows around 72,000 clones, roughly 80% of them singletons. Germline V gene data show CDR1 as SGHRS and CDR2 as YFSETQ. The CDR3 has 16 amino acids. The germline V and J ends were trimmed by 5 bases and 3 bases, with 20 bases remaining between them.

What was sequenced was peripheral blood. This TCR came from a woman older than 75 with acute or convalescent COVID-19. The genes are TRBV5-1 and TRBJ2-5, with TRBD2 as a possible D gene (5 bases). Here the CDR3 reads CASSRAAGGGEETQYF. As DNA, the CDR3 is TGCGCCAGCAGTCGAGCGGCTGGTGGTGGGGAAGAGACCCAGTACTTC.